The rows below give T cell receptor beta chains drawn from one sample of a study of breast tumors, draining lymph nodes, adjacent tissues. Each CDR3 protein gets one entry after TCRdb re-called the multiplex PCR reads with MiXCR. The table shows around 70,000 distinct CDR3 sequences, with around 43% occurring only once. The sample consisted of breast tumor tissue. The origin of the receptors is a female donor with breast cancer. Some clones in this sample may be carry-over from other donors' samples. Both conserved end residues are part of each CDR3. D genes are given only for firm matches. Clone size is given for some rows only: seen once, a few or many times, or a class if the clone is expanded.

V gene	D gene	J gene	clone size	CDR3 protein	CDR3 DNA
TRBV5-1	TRBD1	TRBJ2-5	NA	CASSLAVGQGLGETQYF	TGCGCCAGCAGCTTGGCCGTAGGACAGGGCTTAGGTGAGACCCAGTACTTC
TRBV5-6	TRBD2	TRBJ2-5	once	CASSTGTSGGAETQYF	TGTGCCAGCAGCACGGGGACTAGCGGGGGGGCGGAGACCCAGTACTTC
TRBV30	TRBD2	TRBJ2-3	few	CAWNVAGGPTDTQYF	TGTGCCTGGAATGTGGCGGGAGGCCCCACAGATACGCAGTATTTT
TRBV19	TRBD2	TRBJ2-1	many	CASRTSGSSYNEQFF	TGTGCCAGTAGGACTAGCGGGAGTTCCTACAATGAGCAGTTCTTC
TRBV19	NA	TRBJ2-1	many	CASSIVGGRFSYNEQFF	TGTGCCAGTAGTATAGTCGGGGGCCGATTCTCCTACAATGAGCAGTTCTTC
TRBV7-3	NA	TRBJ2-3	many	CASSLNGGRTDTQYF	TGTGCCAGCAGCTTAAACGGGGGGCGAACAGATACGCAGTATTTT
TRBV20-1	TRBD2	TRBJ2-3	NA	CSARGVGLAGGASTQYF	TGCAGTGCTAGAGGGGTCGGACTAGCGGGGGGAGCAAGCACGCAGTATTTT
TRBV27	NA	TRBJ1-6	many	CASSLWGNDRPNNSPLHF	TGTGCCAGCAGTTTATGGGGGAATGACAGGCCTAATAATTCACCCCTCCACTTT
TRBV20-1	NA	TRBJ1-2	NA	CSAKRPDYGYTF	TGCAGTGCCAAGAGGCCAGACTATGGCTACACCTTC
TRBV20-1	TRBD1	TRBJ1-2	NA	CSAQTGVGNGYTF	TGCAGTGCTCAGACAGGGGTCGGGAATGGCTACACCTTC
TRBV29-1	TRBD1	TRBJ2-3	NA	CSVMVRQGDYEQYTDTQYF	TGCAGCGTTATGGTAAGACAGGGGGACTACGAGCAGTACACAGATACGCAGTATTTT
TRBV30	TRBD1	TRBJ1-1	NA	CAWDRGGGTEALF	TGTGCCTGGGACAGGGGTGGGGGCACTGAAGCTCTCTTT
TRBV5-1	TRBD1	TRBJ1-5	NA	CASSLGDSNEHF	TGCGCCAGCAGCTTGGGGGACAGCAACGAGCATTTT
TRBV19	TRBD1	TRBJ2-7	many	CASSIGSGTGYYEQYF	TGTGCCAGTAGTATAGGATCCGGGACAGGGTACTACGAGCAGTACTTC
TRBV20-1	TRBD2	TRBJ2-3	NA	CSARDGLAGVHTQYF	TGCAGTGCTAGAGATGGACTAGCGGGAGTACATACGCAGTATTTT
TRBV20-1	TRBD1	TRBJ2-2	NA	CSACRQGWTGELFF	TGCAGTGCTTGCCGACAGGGATGGACCGGGGAGCTGTTTTTT
TRBV6-1	NA	TRBJ1-4	NA	CASSEERGATNEKLIF	TGTGCCAGCAGTGAAGAAAGGGGAGCAACTAATGAGAAACTGATTTTT
TRBV20-1	TRBD2	TRBJ2-1	medium-sized	CSAFSGTSGSNEQFF	TGCAGTGCTTTTTCCGGGACTAGCGGGTCTAATGAGCAGTTCTTC
TRBV29-1	TRBD1	TRBJ2-5	NA	CSVEFSGQGARQTQYF	TGCAGCGTTGAGTTCTCGGGACAGGGGGCTCGACAGACCCAGTACTTC
TRBV6-6	NA	TRBJ2-2	NA	CASSLQAGNTGELFF	TGTGCCAGCAGTCTTCAGGCGGGGAACACTGGGGAGCTGTTTTTT
TRBV2	TRBD1	TRBJ2-3	many	CASSTRQGRNTQYF	TGTGCCAGCAGTACCCGACAGGGTCGGAATACGCAGTATTTT
TRBV7-2	NA	TRBJ1-2	many	CASSQGPRSYGYTF	TGTGCCAGCAGCCAAGGACCAAGGAGCTATGGCTACACCTTC
TRBV6-4	NA	TRBJ2-2	NA	CASSRDGLNTGELFF	TGTGCCAGCAGCAGGGACGGACTGAACACCGGGGAGCTGTTTTTT
TRBV20-1	NA	TRBJ1-2	many	CSAGNYGYTF	TGCAGTGCAGGCAACTATGGCTACACCTTC
TRBV12-3/TRBV12-4	NA	TRBJ1-2	many	CASSLVPDDGNYGYTF	TGTGCCAGCAGTTTAGTGCCAGACGACGGAAACTATGGCTACACCTTC
TRBV28	NA	TRBJ2-3	few	CASTRRDTQYF	TGTGCCAGCACTAGAAGAGATACGCAGTATTTT
TRBV20-1	TRBD2	TRBJ2-3	NA	CGAPDSGGKDTQYF	TGCGGTGCTCCAGATAGCGGGGGCAAGGATACGCAGTATTTT
TRBV7-8	NA	TRBJ1-2	NA	CANSTLARRGGGYTF	TGTGCCAACAGCACCCTCGCGCGGAGAGGGGGTGGCTACACCTTC
TRBV14	TRBD2	TRBJ2-3	NA	CASSRRAGGYNEQYF	TGTGCCAGCAGCCGGCGGGCGGGGGGCTACAATGAGCAGTATTTT
TRBV5-6	TRBD1	TRBJ2-5	many	CASSPGTGLTQYF	TGTGCCAGCAGCCCCGGGACAGGTCTAACCCAGTACTTC
TRBV7-7	TRBD1	TRBJ2-7	NA	CASSLGAGTVCEQYF	TGTGCTAGCAGCTTAGGGGCAGGGACAGTCTGCGAGCAGTACTTC
TRBV10-3	NA	TRBJ2-7	once	CATSEGGHLIRYGQYF	TGTGCCACCAGTGAGGGGGGACATCTCATTCGCTACGGGCAGTACTTC
TRBV5-8	TRBD1	TRBJ1-2	many	CASTRDRDNYGYTF	TGTGCCAGCACAAGGGACAGGGATAACTATGGCTACACCTTC
TRBV5-4	TRBD1	TRBJ1-6	many	CASSLAGGSLHF	TGTGCCAGCAGCTTAGCAGGGGGATCCCTCCACTTT
TRBV5-6	TRBD2	TRBJ2-3	many	CASSGRIAGADTQYF	TGTGCCAGCAGTGGCCGCATAGCGGGAGCTGATACGCAGTATTTT
TRBV19	NA	TRBJ2-1	NA	CASSMDGGNEQFF	TGTGCCAGTAGTATGGACGGGGGCAATGAGCAGTTCTTC
TRBV19	NA	TRBJ2-3	NA	CASSRAGAIQSTDTQYF	TGTGCCAGTAGTAGGGCGGGGGCCATCCAAAGCACAGATACGCAGTATTTT
TRBV20-1	TRBD1	TRBJ1-1	NA	CSVRPFLQGPANTEAFF	TGCAGTGTCCGTCCTTTTCTACAGGGGCCAGCGAACACTGAAGCTTTCTTT
TRBV6-6	NA	TRBJ1-1	NA	CASSQNLLDTEAFF	TGTGCCAGCAGTCAGAACCTATTGGACACTGAAGCTTTCTTT